This paragraph covers one T cell receptor beta chain sequence. The antigen is unknown. The sample comes from a study of cytomegalovirus exposure and HLA in healthy donors. Overall study findings and caveats: In an earlier analysis, productive rearrangement rates for most beta V segments clustered near 87% or 30%.

PCR was performed using 60 Vbeta and 13 Jbeta primers. Produced via immunoSEQ multiplex PCR; TCRdb's table is partial and in-frame only. The repertoire includes approximately 150,000 clones, under 70% of them detected once, and 6.5% sits in the top ten. The CDR3 sequence is 16 residues long. The clonotype was recovered from a woman in her sixties or seventies in good health and CMV-seronegative. The chain joins TRBV7-5 to TRBJ2-5; TRBD1, as called in the table, went unchecked against the DNA. TRBV7-5 is listed as a pseudogene. Sequenced material: PBMCs. The DNA of the CDR3 is TGTGTCAGAAGCTTAGGGCAGGGTGTATGTCAAGAGACCCAGTACTTC. Translation gives CVRSLGQGVCQETQYF.